This entry describes one TCR beta chain. The sample is drawn from a study of blood T cell repertoires in COVID-19. Study-level background: COVID-19 samples collected from the United States, Italy and Spain covered acute and convalescent phases.

Clones were sequenced by immunoSEQ multiplex PCR, and TCRdb holds only the in-frame ones, with some missing. The sample lists around 340,000 clones; 65% to 90% were seen once. Per germline, CDR1 LGHNA and CDR2 YNFKEQ. CDR3 length equals 17 residues. The V gene lost 1 base and the J gene lost 2 bases, with 16 bases spanning the gap. This chain links TRBV4-2 with TRBJ2-3; TRBD2 might be the D (6 bases). The receptor comes from a woman aged 40 to 50 with acute COVID-19. Sample: PBMCs or T cells enriched from blood (not recorded which). The CDR3 bases are TGTGCCAGCAGCCAAGTAGGAATGGCTAGCGTCACAGATACGCAGTATTTT. It translates to CASSQVGMASVTDTQYF.